Below are 4 T cell receptor beta chains sequenced from a single sample in a study of blood T cell repertoires in COVID-19. Clones were read by immunoSEQ multiplex PCR, and TCRdb kept only the in-frame ones, dropping some. This table has 250,000 to 350,000 clones, roughly 80% appearing once. Sequencing was done on a sample of peripheral blood. The receptors come from a human donor with COVID-19, enrolled during active disease. The donor label of this sample is uncertain.

The count of this clone is one. The V call is TRBV7-2, the J call TRBJ2-6, with D possibly TRBD2 on 6 matching bases. V lost 0 bases and J lost 3, with 9 bases in between. The CDR3 is 16 residues long. Germline CDR1 and CDR2: SGHTA and FQGNSA. The CDR3 DNA is TGTGCCAGCAGCTTAGCGTCCGGGAGTGGGGCCAACGTCCTGACTTTC. Translating it yields CASSLASGSGANVLTF. Full variable domain (remainder filled in from reference TRBV7-2 and TRBJ2-6): GAGVSQSPSNKVTEKGKDVELRCDPISGHTALYWYRQSLGQGLEFLIYFQGNSAPDKSGLPSDRFSAERTGGSVSTLTIQRTQQEDSAVYLCASSLASGSGANVLTFGAGSRLTVL.

J is TRBJ2-7 and V is TRBV11-2; no clear D gene. Deletions cut 2 bases from V and 3 bases from J, with 2 bases between. CDR1 and CDR2 (germline): SGHAT, FQNNGV. The CDR3 consists of 11 residues. DNA of the CDR3: TGTGCCAGCAGCTTATACTACGAGCAGTACTTC. It translates to CASSLYYEQYF.

This sequence joins TRBV18 and TRBJ2-7, with 7 bases matching TRBD2. This CDR3 has 17 residues. The V segment lost 2 bases and the J segment 2 bases; nucleotides outside the gene matches: 12. CDR1 and CDR2 (germline): KGHSH, LQKENI. In nucleotides, the CDR3 is TGTGCCAGCTCACCATCTCAGGCCGGGGGGACCCCCTACGAGCAGTACTTC. The encoded protein is CASSPSQAGGTPYEQYF.

The rearrangement uses TRBV23-1 and TRBJ2-4; 7 nucleotides align to TRBD1. TRBV23-1 is known as an ORF, though its function is uncertain. The CDR3 sequence is 21 residues long. After removal of 0 bases from V and 1 base from J, the junction contained 18 bases not matched to a gene. This CDR3 reads CASSQSIGPTGMVEAKNIQYF. DNA of the CDR3: TGCGCCAGCAGTCAATCGATAGGGCCGACAGGGATGGTCGAGGCCAAAAACATTCAGTACTTC.